This TCR beta chain was retrieved from a study of Ad26.COV2.S vaccination and SARS-CoV-2 variants. Study information: Into the muscle, Ad26.COV2.S was dosed once or twice, 56 days apart.

General study results and limits: Recipients of either vaccine or placebo displayed similar breadth of non-spike TCRs.

TCRdb's table, derived via immunoSEQ multiplex PCR, lists solely in-frame clones and lacks some. The sample contains hundreds of thousands of clones, 75% to 90% of which appear only once. A word on this clone: Its antigen remains unidentified.

This sample's treatment: around 19 received Ad26.COV2.S at low or high dose, single or two shots; roughly 5 received placebo; per-sample allocation not given. Sampling took place 63 days after the first vaccine or placebo injection. CDR1 and CDR2 (germline): MNHEY, SVGEGT. This CDR3 comprises 15 residues. Trimming cost V 2 bases and J 5 bases, with 15 bases left between them. The origin of this receptor is a person aged 18 to 65 who received the Ad26.COV2.S COVID-19 vaccine or a placebo. Sequencing was performed on peripheral blood, taken in a trial of Ad26.COV2.S vaccine versus placebo. V and J are TRBV6-2 or TRBV6-3 and TRBJ1-1; no clear D gene. DNA for the CDR3: TGTGCCAGCAGTTACGATGTGGGTTTGGGGACTGAAGCTTTCTTT. Protein: CASSYDVGLGTEAFF.